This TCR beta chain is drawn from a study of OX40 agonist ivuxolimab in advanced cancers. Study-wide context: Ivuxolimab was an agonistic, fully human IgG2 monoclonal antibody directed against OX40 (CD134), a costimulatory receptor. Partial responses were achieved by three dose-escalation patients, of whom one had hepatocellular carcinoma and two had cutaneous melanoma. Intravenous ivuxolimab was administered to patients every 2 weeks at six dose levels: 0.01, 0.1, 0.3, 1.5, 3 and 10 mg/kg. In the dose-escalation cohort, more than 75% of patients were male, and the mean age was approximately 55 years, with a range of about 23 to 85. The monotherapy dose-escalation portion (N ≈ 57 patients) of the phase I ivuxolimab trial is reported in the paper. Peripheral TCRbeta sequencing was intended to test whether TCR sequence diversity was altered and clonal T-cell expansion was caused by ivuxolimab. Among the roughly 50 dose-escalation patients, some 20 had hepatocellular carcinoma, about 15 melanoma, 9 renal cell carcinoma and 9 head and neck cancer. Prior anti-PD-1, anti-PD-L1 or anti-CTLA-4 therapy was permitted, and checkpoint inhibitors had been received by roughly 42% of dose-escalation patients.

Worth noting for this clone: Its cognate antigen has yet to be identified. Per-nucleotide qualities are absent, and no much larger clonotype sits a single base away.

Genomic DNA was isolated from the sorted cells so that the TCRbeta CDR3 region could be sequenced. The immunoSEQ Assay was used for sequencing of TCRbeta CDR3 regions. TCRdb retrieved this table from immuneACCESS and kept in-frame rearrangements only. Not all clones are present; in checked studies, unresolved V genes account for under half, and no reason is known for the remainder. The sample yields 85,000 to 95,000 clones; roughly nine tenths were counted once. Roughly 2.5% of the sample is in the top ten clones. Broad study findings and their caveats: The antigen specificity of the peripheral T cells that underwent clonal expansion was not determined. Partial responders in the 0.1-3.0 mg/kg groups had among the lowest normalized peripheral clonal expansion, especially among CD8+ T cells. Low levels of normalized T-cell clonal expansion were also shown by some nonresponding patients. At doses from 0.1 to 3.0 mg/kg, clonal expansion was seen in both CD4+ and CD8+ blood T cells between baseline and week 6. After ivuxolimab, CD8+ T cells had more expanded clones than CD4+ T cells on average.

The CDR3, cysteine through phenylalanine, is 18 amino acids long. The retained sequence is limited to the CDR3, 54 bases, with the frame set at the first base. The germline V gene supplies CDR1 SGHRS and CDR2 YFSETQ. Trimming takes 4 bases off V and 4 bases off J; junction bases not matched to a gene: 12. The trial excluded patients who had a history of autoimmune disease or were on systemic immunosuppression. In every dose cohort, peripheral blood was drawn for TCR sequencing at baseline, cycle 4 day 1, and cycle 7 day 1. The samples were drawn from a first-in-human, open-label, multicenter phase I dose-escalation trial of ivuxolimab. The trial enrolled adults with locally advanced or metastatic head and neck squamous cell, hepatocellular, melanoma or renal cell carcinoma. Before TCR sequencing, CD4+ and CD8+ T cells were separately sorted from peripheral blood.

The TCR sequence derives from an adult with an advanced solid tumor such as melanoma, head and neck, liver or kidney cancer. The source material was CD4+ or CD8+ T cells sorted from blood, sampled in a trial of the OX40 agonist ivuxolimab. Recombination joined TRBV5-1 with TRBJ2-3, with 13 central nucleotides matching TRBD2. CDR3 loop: CASSAGLAGVGWADTQYF. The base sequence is TGCGCCAGCAGCGCCGGACTAGCGGGAGTAGGGTGGGCAGATACGCAGTATTTT.